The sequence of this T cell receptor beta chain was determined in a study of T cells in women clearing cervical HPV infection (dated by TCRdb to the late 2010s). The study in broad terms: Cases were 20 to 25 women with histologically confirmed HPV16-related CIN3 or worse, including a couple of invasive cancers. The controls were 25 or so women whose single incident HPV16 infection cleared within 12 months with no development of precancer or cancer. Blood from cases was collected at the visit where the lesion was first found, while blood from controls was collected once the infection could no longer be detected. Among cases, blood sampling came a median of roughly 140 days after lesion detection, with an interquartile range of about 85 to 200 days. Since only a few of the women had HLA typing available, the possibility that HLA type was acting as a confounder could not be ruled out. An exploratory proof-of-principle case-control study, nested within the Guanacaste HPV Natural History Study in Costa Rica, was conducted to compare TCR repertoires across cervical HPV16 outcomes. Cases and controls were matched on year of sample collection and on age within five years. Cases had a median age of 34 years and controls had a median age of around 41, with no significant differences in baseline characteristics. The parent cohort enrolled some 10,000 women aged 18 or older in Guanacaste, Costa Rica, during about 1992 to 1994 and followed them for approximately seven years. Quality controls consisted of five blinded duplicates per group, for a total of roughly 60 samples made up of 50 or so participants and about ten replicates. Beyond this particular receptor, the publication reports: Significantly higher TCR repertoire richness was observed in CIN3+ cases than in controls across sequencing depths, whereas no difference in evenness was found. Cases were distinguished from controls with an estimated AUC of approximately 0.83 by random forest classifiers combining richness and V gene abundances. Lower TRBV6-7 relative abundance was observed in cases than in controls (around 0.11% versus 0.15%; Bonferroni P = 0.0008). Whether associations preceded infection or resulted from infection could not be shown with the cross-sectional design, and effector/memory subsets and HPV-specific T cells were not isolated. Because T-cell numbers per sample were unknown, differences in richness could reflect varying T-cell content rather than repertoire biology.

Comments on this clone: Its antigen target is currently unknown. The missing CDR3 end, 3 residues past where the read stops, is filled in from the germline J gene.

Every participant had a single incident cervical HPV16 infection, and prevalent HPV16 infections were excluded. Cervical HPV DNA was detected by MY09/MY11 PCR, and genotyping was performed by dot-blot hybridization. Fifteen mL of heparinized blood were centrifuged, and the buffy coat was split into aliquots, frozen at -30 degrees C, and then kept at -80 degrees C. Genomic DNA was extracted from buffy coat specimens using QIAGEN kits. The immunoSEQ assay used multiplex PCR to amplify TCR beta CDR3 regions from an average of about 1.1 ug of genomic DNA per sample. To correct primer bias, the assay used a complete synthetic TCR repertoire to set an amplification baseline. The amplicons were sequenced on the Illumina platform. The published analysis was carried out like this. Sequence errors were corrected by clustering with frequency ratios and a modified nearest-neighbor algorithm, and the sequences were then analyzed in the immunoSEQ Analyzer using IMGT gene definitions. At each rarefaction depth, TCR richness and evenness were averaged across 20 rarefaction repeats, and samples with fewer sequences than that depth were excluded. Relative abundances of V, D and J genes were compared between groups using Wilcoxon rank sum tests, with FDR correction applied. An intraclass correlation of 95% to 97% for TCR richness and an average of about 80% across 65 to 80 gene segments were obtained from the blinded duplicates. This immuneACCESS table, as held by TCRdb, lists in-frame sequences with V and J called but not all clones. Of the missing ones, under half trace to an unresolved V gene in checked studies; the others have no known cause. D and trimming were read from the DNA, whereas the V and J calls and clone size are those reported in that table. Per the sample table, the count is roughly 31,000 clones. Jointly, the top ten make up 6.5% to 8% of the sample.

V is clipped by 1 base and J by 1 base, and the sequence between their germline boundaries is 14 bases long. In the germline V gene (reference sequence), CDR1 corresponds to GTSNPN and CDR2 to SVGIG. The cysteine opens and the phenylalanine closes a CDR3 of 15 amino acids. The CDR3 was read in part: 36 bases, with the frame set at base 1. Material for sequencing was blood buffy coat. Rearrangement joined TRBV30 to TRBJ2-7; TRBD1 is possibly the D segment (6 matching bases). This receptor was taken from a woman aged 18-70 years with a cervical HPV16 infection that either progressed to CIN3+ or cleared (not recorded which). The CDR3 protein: CAWSGQRGSSYEQYF. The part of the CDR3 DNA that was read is TGTGCCTGGAGTGGTCAAAGGGGGTCGTCCTACGAG.